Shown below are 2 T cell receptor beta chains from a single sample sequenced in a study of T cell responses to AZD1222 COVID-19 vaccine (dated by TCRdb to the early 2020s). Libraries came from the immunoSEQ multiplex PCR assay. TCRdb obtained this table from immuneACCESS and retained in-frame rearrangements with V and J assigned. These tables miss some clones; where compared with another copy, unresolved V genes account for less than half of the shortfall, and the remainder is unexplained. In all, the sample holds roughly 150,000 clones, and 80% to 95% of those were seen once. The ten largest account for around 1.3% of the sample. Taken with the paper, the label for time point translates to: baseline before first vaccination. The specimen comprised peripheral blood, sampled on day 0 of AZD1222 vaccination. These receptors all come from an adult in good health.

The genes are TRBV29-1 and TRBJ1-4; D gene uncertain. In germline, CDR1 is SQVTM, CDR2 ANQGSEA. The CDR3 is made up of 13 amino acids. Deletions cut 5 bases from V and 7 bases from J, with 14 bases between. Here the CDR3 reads CSVWWQRGEKLFF. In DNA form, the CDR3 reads TGCAGCGTTTGGTGGCAGCGCGGTGAAAAACTGTTTTTT.

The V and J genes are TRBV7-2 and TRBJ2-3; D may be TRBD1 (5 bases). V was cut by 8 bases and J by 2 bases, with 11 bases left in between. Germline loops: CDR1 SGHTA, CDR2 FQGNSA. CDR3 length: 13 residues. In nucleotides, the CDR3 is TGTGCCAGCCAGGGTTACCCCACAGATACGCAGTATTTT. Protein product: CASQGYPTDTQYF. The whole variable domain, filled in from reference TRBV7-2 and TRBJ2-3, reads GAGVSQSPSNKVTEKGKDVELRCDPISGHTALYWYRQSLGQGLEFLIYFQGNSAPDKSGLPSDRFSAERTGGSVSTLTIQRTQQEDSAVYLCASQGYPTDTQYFGPGTRLTVL.